Listed below are T cell receptor beta chains from one sample, sequenced in a study of blood T cell repertoires in COVID-19. Sequenced by immunoSEQ multiplex PCR; TCRdb stores in-frame clones only, minus some. Here the sample spans approximately 440,000 clones, less than 95% being singletons. Sequenced sample: PBMCs or T cells enriched from blood (not recorded which). These receptors all come from a man between 18 and 29 years old who had recovered from COVID-19. Both conserved end residues are part of each CDR3. The order of the fields is clone size, V gene, D gene, J gene, CDR3 length, CDR3 DNA, CDR3 protein. D genes are given only for firm matches. Size is stated for part of the rows, as once, few or many counts, or as a class when the clone is expanded.

>once|TRBV10-3|TRBD1|TRBJ1-3|17
TGTGCCATCAGTGAGAATGACAGGGGGCATTTGGCGAACACCATATATTTT
CAISENDRGHLANTIYF
>-|TRBV6-1|-|TRBJ1-1|13
TGTGCCAGCAGTGAAGTGAGCGCAGTCGAAGCTTTCTTT
CASSEVSAVEAFF
>-|TRBV10-3|-|TRBJ2-1|12
TGTGCCATCAGGCAGGGGTACAATGAGCAGTTCTTC
CAIRQGYNEQFF
>-|TRBV29-1|TRBD2|TRBJ2-2|17
TGCAGCGTTGCCCGACTAGCGGGAGGGCACAACACCGGGGAGCTGTTTTTT
CSVARLAGGHNTGELFF
>-|TRBV10-2|-|TRBJ2-2|14
TGCGCCAGCAGTGGCCTCGGGTACACCGGGGAGCTGTTTTTT
CASSGLGYTGELFF
>-|TRBV4-2|TRBD2|TRBJ2-7|17
TGTGCCAGCAGCCACCCGGGACTAGCGGGAACCTCCTACGAGCAGTACTTC
CASSHPGLAGTSYEQYF
>-|TRBV3-1/TRBV3-2|-|TRBJ1-4|16
TGTGCCAGCAGCCAAGGGCGGACAGCCCTAAATGAAAAACTGTTTTTT
CASSQGRTALNEKLFF
>-|TRBV28|-|TRBJ1-5|13
TGTGCCAGCAGAAGCCGGTCCCTGCAGCCCCAGCATTTT
CASRSRSLQPQHF
>-|TRBV9|TRBD2|TRBJ2-7|16
TGTGCCAGCAGCGTAGATGGAACTAGCGGACTCTACGAGCAGTACTTC
CASSVDGTSGLYEQYF
>-|TRBV18|TRBD2|TRBJ2-7|14
TGTGCCAGCTCAAGGTTCGGGAGGGAAAACGAGCAGTACTTC
CASSRFGRENEQYF
>-|TRBV7-9|TRBD1|TRBJ1-2|16
TGTGCCAGCAGCTCAACACAGACAGGGGCCGTAACGGGCTACACCTTC
CASSSTQTGAVTGYTF
>-|TRBV29-1|-|TRBJ1-1|13
TGCAGCGTTATTAAGGGAGGATCTACTGAAGCTTTCTTT
CSVIKGGSTEAFF
>-|TRBV19|TRBD1|TRBJ1-3|15
TGTGCCAGTAGTGGACAGGGGCTTCTCGGAAACACCATATATTTT
CASSGQGLLGNTIYF
>-|TRBV7-9|TRBD2|TRBJ2-3|16
TGTGCCAGCAGTTATATAGCGGGTAGGGGCACAGATACGCAGTATTTT
CASSYIAGRGTDTQYF
>-|TRBV3-1/TRBV3-2|-|TRBJ1-1|17
TGTGCCAGCAGCCAAGGTGGTGGGGGGACCATGAACACTGAAGCTTTCTTT
CASSQGGGGTMNTEAFF
>-|TRBV5-1|TRBD1|TRBJ2-3|15
TGCGCCAGCAGCTGGGACAGGTCTAGCACAGATACGCAGTATTTT
CASSWDRSSTDTQYF
>-|TRBV3-1/TRBV3-2|TRBD1|TRBJ1-4|15
TGTGCCAGCAGCCAAGACCCGACAGGGAACGAAAAACTGTTTTTT
CASSQDPTGNEKLFF
>-|TRBV4-1|-|TRBJ2-1|15
TGCGCCAGCAGCCAAGATTTGCCCCTGGCGGGGTCTTTGTTCTTC
CASSQDLPLAGSLFF
>-|TRBV6-5|TRBD2|TRBJ2-1|15
TGTGCCAGCAGCCTCACTAGCGACGGGTACAATGAGCAGTTCTTC
CASSLTSDGYNEQFF
>-|TRBV29-1|-|TRBJ1-1|13
TGCAGCGTTGAAGATAGCTTGTACACTGAAGCTTTCTTT
CSVEDSLYTEAFF
>-|TRBV29-1|TRBD2|TRBJ2-3|15
TGCAGCGTTGACGGGACTAGCGGGGGCACAGATACGCAGTATTTT
CSVDGTSGGTDTQYF
>-|TRBV7-9|-|TRBJ1-3|13
TGTGCCAGCAGCTTAAACAGAGGAAACACCATATATTTT
CASSLNRGNTIYF
>once|TRBV2|TRBD1|TRBJ1-6|17
TGTGCCAGCAGCCAGGGGGGTGACAGCTTCTATAATTCACCCCTCCACTTT
CASSQGGDSFYNSPLHF
>-|TRBV3-1/TRBV3-2|-|TRBJ1-1|15
TGTGCCAGCAGCCAAGTGACAGACGTGAACACTGAAGCTTTCTTT
CASSQVTDVNTEAFF
>-|TRBV11-2|-|TRBJ2-1|13
TGTGCCAGCAGCCCGGGGAAGTTGGATGAGCAGTTCTTC
CASSPGKLDEQFF
>-|TRBV7-2|TRBD1|TRBJ1-5|15
TGTGCCAGCAGCTTAGTCGACAGGGGCAATCAGCCCCAGCATTTT
CASSLVDRGNQPQHF
>-|TRBV9|-|TRBJ1-5|15
TGTGCCAGCAGCGTAGGGGTAGCGAGCAATCAGCCCCAGCATTTT
CASSVGVASNQPQHF
>-|TRBV5-8|-|TRBJ1-2|16
TGTGCCAGCAGCTTGAGACAGCTCCATCCAAACTATGGCTACACCTTC
CASSLRQLHPNYGYTF
>-|TRBV19|-|TRBJ1-2|12
TGTGCCAGTACTCGAGGAGGATACGGCTACACCTTC
CASTRGGYGYTF
>-|TRBV5-1|TRBD2|TRBJ2-1|14
TGCGCCAGCCAGACAAGCGGGGTCTACAATGAGCAGTTCTTC
CASQTSGVYNEQFF
>-|TRBV5-1|-|TRBJ2-1|15
TGCGCCAGCAGTTGGAGCGGTAGCTCCTACAATGAGCAGTTCTTC
CASSWSGSSYNEQFF
>-|TRBV4-2|-|TRBJ1-3|13
TGTGCCAGCAGCCAAGTGGGGGGTGAGGCCATATATTTT
CASSQVGGEAIYF
>-|TRBV27|TRBD1|TRBJ2-7|14
TGTGCCAGCAGTTCAGGGGGCGCCCCCTACGAGCAGTACTTC
CASSSGGAPYEQYF
>-|TRBV12-3/TRBV12-4|-|TRBJ2-1|12
TGTGCCAGCAGTTTAGACAGGGATGAGCAGTTCTTC
CASSLDRDEQFF
>-|TRBV28|TRBD2|TRBJ2-2|15
TGTGCCAGCAGTCGTAGCGGGATCGAGACCGGGGAGCTGTTTTTT
CASSRSGIETGELFF
>few|TRBV11-2|-|TRBJ1-2|13
TGTGCCAGCAGCACGACATGGAACTATGGCTACACCTTC
CASSTTWNYGYTF
>-|TRBV18|TRBD2|TRBJ2-7|14
TGTGCCAGCTCGCGGACTAGCGAAACCTACGAGCAGTACTTC
CASSRTSETYEQYF
>-|TRBV5-1|-|TRBJ2-2|14
TGCGCCAGCAGCAAACAGATGGGCACCGGGGAGCTGTTTTTT
CASSKQMGTGELFF
>few|TRBV3-1/TRBV3-2|TRBD1|TRBJ1-2|14
TGTGCCAGCAGCCAAGGGACAGGCCCCTATGGCTACACCTTC
CASSQGTGPYGYTF
>-|TRBV5-4|TRBD1|TRBJ2-5|15
TGTGCCAGCAGCCAAGGGGGACAGGGTCAAGAGACCCAGTACTTC
CASSQGGQGQETQYF
>-|TRBV5-1|-|TRBJ1-3|18
TGCGCCAGCAGCTTGGCCGCGTTTGGGCAAGGGGCTGGAAACACCATATATTTT
CASSLAAFGQGAGNTIYF
>-|TRBV30|-|TRBJ1-6|16
TGTGCCTGGAGTCGGACGGGAAGCTCCTATAATTCACCCCTCCACTTT
CAWSRTGSSYNSPLHF
>-|TRBV30|-|TRBJ1-4|12
TGTGCCTGGAAACAGGGCGAAGAAAAACTGTTTTTT
CAWKQGEEKLFF
>-|TRBV3-1/TRBV3-2|TRBD1|TRBJ1-1|15
TGTGCCAGCAGCCTCGGACAGGCAACGAACACTGAAGCTTTCTTT
CASSLGQATNTEAFF
>-|TRBV7-2|-|TRBJ1-5|13
TGTGCCAGCAGCTTAACGGACAAACAGGCCCAGCATTTT
CASSLTDKQAQHF
>-|TRBV7-8|TRBD2|TRBJ2-1|22
TGTGCCAGCAGCCGCGCGACATGGACTAGCGGGTCAAAAACTGGCTCCTACAATGAGCAGTTCTTC
CASSRATWTSGSKTGSYNEQFF
>few|TRBV10-3|-|TRBJ1-2|12
TGTGCCACGCAGGCGACCTCCTATGGCTACACCTTC
CATQATSYGYTF
>few|TRBV5-4|-|TRBJ1-1|13
TGTGCCAGCAGCTTTTCAGGGTTGACTGAAGCTTTCTTT
CASSFSGLTEAFF
>-|TRBV4-1|-|TRBJ1-2|14
TGCGCCAGCAGCCAGGCGGGACGGCACTATGGCTACACCTTC
CASSQAGRHYGYTF